This T cell receptor beta chain originates from a study of blood T cell repertoires in COVID-19. The repertoire was sequenced with immunoSEQ multiplex PCR; TCRdb's copy has only in-frame clones and lacks some. The sample has 250,000 to 300,000 clones, 70% to 90% seen once. With 2 bases clipped from V and 3 bases from J, the junction kept 3 bases outside the gene matches. The CDR3 runs to 15 residues. CDR1 and CDR2 from the germline V gene are KGHSH and LQKENI. This TCR came from a woman aged 40 to 49 who had recovered from COVID-19. The V gene is TRBV18, the J gene TRBJ2-7; TRBD1 aligns across 11 bases. The sequenced sample consisted of peripheral blood. The CDR3 region is CASSPGDRGIYEQYF. CDR3 nucleotide sequence: TGTGCCAGCTCACCAGGGGACAGGGGGATCTACGAGCAGTACTTC.